Detailed here is one T cell receptor (beta chain). What it binds is unknown. Using a J-beta primer mix together with a sample-barcoded 5' primer, a second PCR was run for roughly 7 to 12 cycles. Each CDR3 protein gets one entry after TCRdb re-called the 5' RACE reads with MiXCR. The sample holds roughly 1,300,000 distinct CDR3 sequences, approximately 59% seen once. The data stem from a study of blood T cells in healthy people across ages. Study results and limitations: Per million T cells, TCR beta diversity dropped roughly linearly as age increased.

CDR3 length: 12 amino acids. The V gene's germline CDR1 is GTSNPN and CDR2 SVGIG (reference sequence). Healthy individuals of Caucasian origin from Russia, aged roughly 6 to 95, served as donors. The sequenced material came from blood. V gene TRBV30 combines with J gene TRBJ2-4; D is undetermined. The DNA end is a closer match to TRBJ2-7, so the J assignment may be wrong. The TCR sequence derives from a man in his late teens or twenties in good health. The chain's CDR3 is CAWSALSYEQYF. CDR3 nucleotide sequence: TGTGCCTGGAGTGCCCTTTCGTACGAGCAGTACTTC.